Listed here are 7 T cell receptor beta chains from one sample, sequenced in a study of cytotoxic CD8 clonotypes in ibrutinib-treated CLL (dated by TCRdb to about 2021). Library generation was performed with the immunoSEQ multiplex PCR assay. TCRdb took over this immuneACCESS table, retaining in-frame rearrangements with V and J assigned. Such tables are incomplete; in checked studies, under half of the missing clones stem from an unresolved V gene, and the remainder is unexplained. In this sample the table shows approximately 80,000 clones, about 86% of which occur a single time. The leading ten clones occupy under 6.5% of the sample. Sequencing was performed on PBMCs, taken before ibrutinib treatment. Receptors were obtained from a human donor with chronic lymphocytic leukemia.

This chain links TRBV5-6 with TRBJ2-7; TRBD2 matches at 8 bases. V gave up 3 bases and J gave up 3 bases; unmatched junction bases: 8. The CDR3 covers 15 residues. Germline V CDR1 and CDR2: SGHDT, YYEEEE. The chain's CDR3 is CASSWRAGAVYEQYF. The DNA for the CDR3 is TGTGCCAGCAGCTGGAGAGCGGGAGCCGTCTACGAGCAGTACTTC.

The V call is TRBV6-5, the J call TRBJ2-3, with a tentative D call TRBD1 (5 bases). CDR1 is MNHEY and CDR2 is SVGAGI in the germline V gene. V lost 6 bases to trimming and J lost 2 bases, with 9 bases between them. The CDR3 runs 13 residues. The CDR3 DNA is TGTGCCAGCAGGGGGCAGCTCACAGATACGCAGTATTTT. Translated, it gives CASRGQLTDTQYF.

The rearrangement joins TRBV19 to TRBJ2-2, with unresolved D. Trimming pared 2 bases from V and 1 base from J, leaving 11 bases between. CDR1 is LNHDA and CDR2 is SQIVND in the germline V gene (reference sequence). The CDR3 runs to 16 residues. CDR3 region: CASSIRDPGNTGELFF. The DNA of the CDR3 is TGTGCCAGTAGTATACGTGACCCAGGGAACACCGGGGAGCTGTTTTTT. Full variable domain (remainder filled in from reference TRBV19 and TRBJ2-2): DGGITQSPKYLFRKEGQNVTLSCEQNLNHDAMYWYRQDPGQGLRLIYYSQIVNDFQKGDIAEGYSVSREKKESFPLTVTSAQKNPTAFYLCASSIRDPGNTGELFFGEGSRLTVL.

The chain carries TRBV4-2 and TRBJ2-7; no clear D gene. The CDR3 contains 17 residues. V lost 0 bases and J lost 0, with 15 bases in between. Germline assignment: CDR1 LGHNA and CDR2 YNFKEQ. For the CDR3, the DNA is TGTGCCAGCAGCCAAGATCTACGGGCGACCGCCTCCTACGAGCAGTACTTC. It yields the protein CASSQDLRATASYEQYF.

Comment on this clone: This likely came from a read error, as a far larger clone is one base away. The V and J genes are TRBV11-3 and TRBJ2-7; TRBD1 or TRBD2 may be the D gene (6 bases each). Germline V gene lookup returns CDR1 SGHNT and CDR2 YENEEA. The V gene lost 3 bases and the J gene lost 7 bases, with 19 bases spanning the gap. The CDR3 runs to 15 residues. CDR3 region: CASSLEGTRSGEQYF. For the CDR3, the DNA is TGTGCCAGCAGCTTGGAGGGGACAAGGTCGGGGGAGCAGTACTTC.

The chain employs TRBV2 and TRBJ1-4; D remains unclear. Germline V gives CDR1 SNHLY, CDR2 FYNNEI. Between the trimmed V and J ends, which lost 7 bases and 3 bases, there was a span of 15 bases. The length of the CDR3 is 15 residues. DNA of the CDR3: TGTGCCAGCACCACCTCGGGATTGCCTAATGAAAAACTGTTTTTT. Translating gives CASTTSGLPNEKLFF.

This clone was picked up a small number of times. V is TRBV5-1 and J is TRBJ2-3, with 10 bases identical to TRBD2. Germline loops: CDR1 SGHRS, CDR2 YFSETQ. This CDR3 has 18 amino acids. The V segment lost 0 bases and the J segment 6 bases; nucleotides outside the gene matches: 13. CDR3 region: CASSLVGLAGAPSDTQYF. Here the CDR3 DNA reads TGCGCCAGCAGCTTGGTTGGCCTAGCGGGAGCCCCTTCGGATACGCAGTATTTT.